A selection of T cell receptor beta chains follows, all from one sample in a study of CD4 T cells in relation to SARS-CoV-2 and coronaviruses. This table comes from immunoSEQ multiplex PCR, and its TCRdb copy is limited to in-frame clones, with some not included. This sample has about 65,000 clones, with 80% to 90% found just once. Sequenced: memory CD4+ T cells from PBMCs. These receptors were collected from a human donor in good health. Each CDR3 is given with its conserved first and last residue. D genes are given only for firm matches. A row's size may be missing; if present it is once, few, many or a size class.

>-|TRBJ2-2|TRBD2|TRBV27
TGTGCCAGCAGGACTAGCGGGAGGTCCACCGGGGAGCTGTTTTTT
CASRTSGRSTGELFF
>-|TRBJ2-3|TRBD1|TRBV5-6
TGTGCCAGCAGCTTTGGGGACAGGGAGGGAGATACGCAGTATTTT
CASSFGDREGDTQYF
>-|TRBJ2-1|-|TRBV7-2
TGTGCCAGCAGCTTCAGCTTTAGCTCCTACAATGAGCAGTTCTTC
CASSFSFSSYNEQFF
>-|TRBJ1-4|-|TRBV30
TGTGCCTGGAGTGAAGTATTTGGGAGTGAAAAACTGTTTTTT
CAWSEVFGSEKLFF
>once|TRBJ2-1|TRBD2|TRBV9
TGTGCCAGCAGCCCTACGGTGCCAGGGTTGTGGACTAGCGGTTTCAATGAGCAGTTCTTC
CASSPTVPGLWTSGFNEQFF
>-|TRBJ2-5|TRBD1|TRBV5-4
TGTGCCAGCAGCCCAAACAGGGGGCAGGAGACCCAGTACTTC
CASSPNRGQETQYF
>-|TRBJ2-1|-|TRBV5-1
TGCGCCAGCAGCTATACGGACAGCTCCTACAATGAGCAGTTCTTC
CASSYTDSSYNEQFF
>once|TRBJ1-3|-|TRBV18
TGTGCCAGCTCTTCCGGGACCACAGCTGGAAACACCATATATTTT
CASSSGTTAGNTIYF
>-|TRBJ2-2|-|TRBV2
TGTGCCAGCACAGGAAACGGGGGATCGAACACCGGGGAGCTGTTTTTT
CASTGNGGSNTGELFF
>-|TRBJ1-1|-|TRBV6-4
TGTGCCAGCAGTCGAGAACACGGGAACACTGAAGCTTTCTTT
CASSREHGNTEAFF
>-|TRBJ2-7|TRBD1|TRBV18
TGTGCCAGCTCACCGGGGACAGGCTCCTACGAGCAGTACTTC
CASSPGTGSYEQYF
>few|TRBJ1-6|TRBD1|TRBV6-5
TGTGCCAGCAGAAGACAGGGAGTTTCACCCCTCCACTTT
CASRRQGVSPLHF
>-|TRBJ2-7|-|TRBV30
TGTGCCTGGAGTGTACTAAGGAGAACAGGCGAGCAGTACTTC
CAWSVLRRTGEQYF
>-|TRBJ1-1|-|TRBV18
TGTGCCAGCTCACCGGGACGATACACTGAAGCTTTCTTT
CASSPGRYTEAFF
>-|TRBJ2-1|-|TRBV3-1/TRBV3-2
TGTGCCAGCAGCCAGACAGCCAATGAGCAGTTCTTC
CASSQTANEQFF
>-|TRBJ2-3|-|TRBV9
TGTGCCAGCAGAGAACAGTCTAGCACAGATACGCAGTATTTT
CASREQSSTDTQYF
>-|TRBJ2-3|-|TRBV21-1
TGTGCCAGCAGCATCCTACTAGCGGGAGTTAGCACAGATACGCAGTATTTT
CASSILLAGVSTDTQYF
>-|TRBJ2-2|-|TRBV9
TGTGCCAGCAGCGTACTTCCCGGGGAGCTGTTTTTT
CASSVLPGELFF
>-|TRBJ2-2|TRBD1|TRBV2
TGTGCCAGCAGCCACAGATTTGAACAGGGGGGGGAGCTGTTTTTT
CASSHRFEQGGELFF
>few|TRBJ2-3|-|TRBV6-5
TGTGCCAGCAGAAAACTTACAGGGTATGATACGCAGTATTTT
CASRKLTGYDTQYF
>-|TRBJ2-1|TRBD2|TRBV5-8
TGTGCCAGCAGTCCGACTTGGACTAGCGGAAACAATGAGCAGTTCTTC
CASSPTWTSGNNEQFF
>-|TRBJ2-5|TRBD2|TRBV7-3
TGTGCCAGCAGCTTAAACCCTCGGACTAGCGGGGGTCGGTACCAAGAGACCCAGTACTTC
CASSLNPRTSGGRYQETQYF
>-|TRBJ2-5|-|TRBV18
TGTGCCAGCTCACCACCCGTAAATCGGGAGACCCAGTACTTC
CASSPPVNRETQYF
>-|TRBJ2-7|-|TRBV5-1
TGCGCCAGCAGCCCGGACAGTAGCTCCTACGAGCAGTACTTC
CASSPDSSSYEQYF
>once|TRBJ2-7|-|TRBV21-1
TGTGCCAGCAGCAAAGTTGGAGGGGCGGTAGCACGGAGGTTCCGGCAGTACTTC
CASSKVGGAVARRFRQYF
>once|TRBJ2-5|-|TRBV5-4
TGTGCCAGCAGCCCGGCGTCCAGGGAAGAGACCCAGTACTTC
CASSPASREETQYF
>-|TRBJ2-1|-|TRBV19
TGTGCCAGTAGTAGCTGGGTCGGCGATGAGCAGTTCTTC
CASSSWVGDEQFF
>-|TRBJ2-2|-|TRBV27
TGTGCCAGCAAAACGGTTCAGAGTTACACCGGGGAGCTGTTTTTT
CASKTVQSYTGELFF
>-|TRBJ1-1|-|TRBV11-1
TGTGCCAGCAGCGCCCAAGGGGGGCCCACTGAAGCTTTCTTT
CASSAQGGPTEAFF
>-|TRBJ1-3|TRBD1|TRBV2
TGTGCCAGCAGTGGGATAGGGACAGGTGGAATCTCTGGAAACACCATATATTTT
CASSGIGTGGISGNTIYF
>-|TRBJ2-5|-|TRBV3-1/TRBV3-2
TGTGCCAGCAGCCAAGATGTAAGGTATCTCGGAGGAGAGACCCAGTACTTC
CASSQDVRYLGGETQYF
>-|TRBJ1-4|TRBD1|TRBV5-1
TGCGCCAGCAGCCTGGACAGGGGCAATGAAAAACTGTTTTTT
CASSLDRGNEKLFF
>-|TRBJ1-2|-|TRBV28
TGTGCCAGCAGTGAGAATCCGCAACCCTATGGCTACACCTTC
CASSENPQPYGYTF
>few|TRBJ2-7|TRBD2|TRBV7-9
TGTGCCACCGGAGGACTAGCCATCCACGAGCAGTACTTC
CATGGLAIHEQYF
>-|TRBJ2-3|TRBD1|TRBV28
TGTGCCAGCAGCCGCGGACAGGGGGCCTCCACAGATACGCAGTATTTT
CASSRGQGASTDTQYF
>few|TRBJ2-3|-|TRBV7-2
TGTGCCAGCAGCTTATCCAAGTTTAATACGCAGTATTTT
CASSLSKFNTQYF
>-|TRBJ2-2|TRBD2|TRBV5-1
TGCGCCAGCACCAAGAGTGGAGTGGGAGGGTTATCCGGGGAGCTGTTTTTT
CASTKSGVGGLSGELFF
>-|TRBJ1-2|TRBD1|TRBV6-5
TGTGCCAGCACCCCCGGGACAGACTATGGCTACACCTTC
CASTPGTDYGYTF
>once|TRBJ1-2|-|TRBV12-3/TRBV12-4
TGTGCCAGCAGTTTAACACAGGGAACGAGCTACACCTTC
CASSLTQGTSYTF
>-|TRBJ2-7|-|TRBV11-2
TGTGCCAGCAGCTTCGATAGCAGGGTAGACGGGGACGAGCAGTACTTC
CASSFDSRVDGDEQYF
>few|TRBJ2-5|-|TRBV21-1
TGTGCCAGCAGCAAAGTTGCCGGAAAAGAGACCCAGTACTTC
CASSKVAGKETQYF
>once|TRBJ1-3|-|TRBV5-6
TGTGCCAGCAGCTTGTGGGTTGACGGGGTTCTTCTCTCTGGAAACACCATATATTTT
CASSLWVDGVLLSGNTIYF